This T cell receptor (beta chain) came from a study of OX40 agonist ivuxolimab in advanced cancers. This CDR3 region has 13 residues. CDR1 and CDR2 (germline): SGHRS, YFSETQ. Unmatched junction bases numbered 5, after V lost 4 bases and J lost 6 bases. Comment on this clone: Its antigen is as yet unknown.

Study conclusions and caveats: CD8+ T cells showed, on average, more clonal expansion than CD4+ cells. Patients with a partial response at 0.1-3.0 mg/kg had among the lowest clonal expansion.

The repertoire was sequenced with immunoSEQ multiplex PCR; TCRdb's copy has only in-frame clones and lacks some. The profile covers approximately 70,000 clones, with around 89% appearing a single time and less than 0.65% taken by the ten largest. This TCR came from an adult with an advanced solid tumor such as melanoma, head and neck, liver or kidney cancer. The chain joins TRBV5-1 to TRBJ1-1; 8 nucleotides align to TRBD1. This material consisted of CD4+ or CD8+ T cells sorted from blood, taken in a trial of the OX40 agonist ivuxolimab. The CDR3 loop reads CASSTTGVAEAFF. The CDR3 DNA reads TGCGCCAGCAGCACGACAGGGGTCGCTGAAGCTTTCTTT.